These 26 T cell receptor beta chains originate from one sample sequenced in a study of blood T cells in healthy people across ages. The use of a sample-barcoded 5' primer and a J-beta primer mix characterized a second PCR of roughly 7 to 11 cycles. TCRdb called the 5' RACE reads again in MiXCR, with one record for every CDR3 protein. The sample yields about 840,000 distinct CDR3 sequences, almost 30% seen once. This sample was also put to use in a study of T cells of mothers and their children.

Input material: blood. Every receptor here comes from a woman in her thirties or forties in good health.

This clonotype appeared a few times. A read error is possible here, since a much larger clone lies one base away. This chain connects TRBV27 to TRBJ2-5; possible D gene TRBD2, 6 bases. CDR3 size: 15 residues. The V gene's germline CDR1 is MNHEY and CDR2 SMNVEV (reference sequence). CDR3 residues: CASGLLGSREETQYF. The CDR3, as DNA: TGTGCCAGCGGTTTACTCGGGAGCCGAGAAGAGACCCAGTACTTC.

The rearrangement links TRBV12-5 to TRBJ1-6; a weak D match, TRBD1 (5 bases). CDR1 LGHNT and CDR2 FRNRAP come from the germline V gene. The CDR3 runs 14 residues. V lost 7 bases and J lost 8, with 15 bases in between. CDR3 nucleotides: TGTGCTAGTGTTGCCTGGGACGGGGATTCACCCCTCCACTTT. Its protein product is CASVAWDGDSPLHF. Drawing the rest from reference TRBV12-5 and TRBJ1-6, the complete variable domain is DARVTQTPRHKVTEMGQEVTMRCQPILGHNTVFWYRQTMMQGLELLAYFRNRAPLDDSGMPKDRFSAEMPDATLATLKIQPSEPRDSAVYFCASVAWDGDSPLHFGNGTRLTVT.

The chain is built from TRBV9 and TRBJ2-1; D is undetermined. CDR1 and CDR2 (germline): SGDLS, YYNGEE. V was cut by 0 bases and J by 0 bases, with 7 bases left in between. The CDR3 extends over 15 amino acids. CDR3 protein: CASSVVTSSYNEQFF. CDR3 nucleotides: TGTGCCAGCAGCGTAGTGACGAGCTCCTACAATGAGCAGTTCTTC.

The chain has TRBV28 and TRBJ2-7; TRBD1 matches at 7 bases. The CDR3 is 16 amino acids. The ends lost 2 bases at V and 2 bases at J; junction bases unmatched: 9. CDR1 and CDR2 from the germline V gene are MDHEN and SYDVKM. CDR3 sequence (DNA): TGTGCCAGCAGTTTAGTTTCGACAGGGAGCGCCTACGAGCAGTACTTC. It codes for CASSLVSTGSAYEQYF.

V and J are TRBV19 and TRBJ2-4, with 9 bases lining up with TRBD1. The J call may be in error: the DNA end matches TRBJ2-5 better. The CDR3 extends over 14 amino acids. Germline CDR1 and CDR2: LNHDA and SQIVND (reference sequence). In DNA form, the CDR3 reads TGTGCCAGTAGTGTGGGACAGGGAACAGAGACCCAGTACTTC. Translated: CASSVGQGTETQYF.

The table lists this clonotype with a few counts. The chain combines TRBV28 with TRBJ2-5; D is possibly TRBD2 (7 bases). Trimming removed 3 bases from V and 3 bases from J, with 14 bases in between. The CDR3 has 15 amino acids. CDR1 is MDHEN and CDR2 is SYDVKM in the germline V gene. DNA for the CDR3: TGTGCCAGCAGTTTTGGGGGGGGCCGGGAAGAGACCCAGTACTTC. This sequence encodes CASSFGGGREETQYF.

This clonotype has at least ten counts. The chain employs TRBV20-1 and TRBJ2-7, with a tentative D call TRBD2 (6 bases). CDR3 length: 14 residues. Germline V gene data show CDR1 as DFQATT and CDR2 as SNEGSKA (reference sequence). V was shortened by 4 bases and J by 3 bases, with 16 bases between the two germline ends. DNA of the CDR3: TGCAGTGCTAACGGACTACCGAGTGGCTACGAGCAGTACTTC. Translation: CSANGLPSGYEQYF.

This clonotype was recorded many times. This chain joins TRBV27 and TRBJ2-7, with no clear D. CDR3 length: 14 amino acids. Trimming cost V 6 bases and J 5 bases, with 17 bases left between them. Germline V CDR1 and CDR2: MNHEY, SMNVEV (reference sequence). CDR3 amino acids: CASRKTGRTHEQYF. CDR3 coding DNA: TGTGCCAGCAGGAAAACGGGCCGTACTCACGAGCAGTACTTC.

The chain combines TRBV28 with TRBJ2-2; either TRBD1 or TRBD2 may supply D (5 bases each). V was trimmed by 4 bases and J by 7 bases, leaving 19 bases between them. The CDR3 consists of 16 residues. CDR1 and CDR2 (germline): MDHEN, SYDVKM. CDR3 protein: CASSSLWGKRNGELFF. CDR3 in DNA: TGTGCCAGCAGTTCCCTTTGGGGGAAACGTAACGGGGAGCTGTTTTTT.

V and J are TRBV7-9 and TRBJ2-3; 7 bases fit TRBD2. Germline CDR1 SEHNR, CDR2 FQNEAQ (reference sequence). The CDR3 loop spans 16 amino acids. V was pared by 1 base and J by 3 bases, with 7 bases of the junction left unmatched. The CDR3 here is CASSLGRGGDTDTQYF. In nucleotides, the CDR3 is TGTGCCAGCAGCTTAGGTCGCGGGGGTGATACAGATACGCAGTATTTT.

Comments on this clonotype: The CDR3 does not end in the conserved phenylalanine or tryptophan, so this is likely a read error. The chain's CDR3 is CASSYPGRALSTDTQYC. The CDR3 region has the DNA TGTGCCAGCAGTTACCCCGGGCGGGCCTTAAGCACAGATACGCAGTATTGT. The genes are TRBV6-2 or TRBV6-3 and TRBJ2-3; a possible D gene is TRBD2 (5 bases). The CDR3 covers 17 residues. Between the trimmed V and J ends, which lost 2 bases and 0 bases, there was a span of 15 bases. The germline V gene encodes CDR1 MNHEY and CDR2 SVGEGT.

The chain employs TRBV15 and TRBJ1-1; D call uncertain. Trimming took off 1 base at V and 4 bases at J, with 4 bases between the two ends. Germline V CDR1 and CDR2: LNHNV, YYDKDF (reference sequence). The CDR3 spans 12 residues. CDR3: CATSRGSTEAFF. As DNA, the CDR3 is TGTGCCACCAGCAGAGGTAGCACTGAAGCTTTCTTT. The variable domain in full, with the rest retrieved from reference TRBV15 and TRBJ1-1, is DAMVIQNPRYQVTQFGKPVTLSCSQTLNHNVMYWYQQKSSQAPKLLFHYYDKDFNNEADTPDNFQSRRPNTSFCFLDIRSPGLGDTAMYLCATSRGSTEAFFGQGTRLTVV.

Remarks on this clonotype: Being one base from a much bigger clone, this may be a read error. The chain has TRBV20-1 and TRBJ2-2, with 9 bases aligning to TRBD1. V was clipped by 8 bases and J by 3 bases; unmatched bases: 7. Germline values: CDR1 DFQATT, CDR2 SNEGSKA (reference sequence). CDR3 size: 14 residues. The CDR3 DNA reads as TGCAGTACATCGGACAGGGGAGACACCGGGGAGCTGTTTTTT. This sequence encodes CSTSDRGDTGELFF.

The rearrangement links TRBV5-1 to TRBJ2-5, with a tentative D call TRBD1 (6 bases). Between the trimmed V and J ends, which lost 3 bases and 4 bases, there was a span of 13 bases. CDR1 and CDR2 (germline): SGHRS, YFSETQ. This CDR3 comprises 14 residues. CDR3 region: CASSWRTDGETQYF. The CDR3 nucleotides are TGCGCCAGCAGCTGGAGGACAGACGGAGAGACCCAGTACTTC.

The CDR3 nucleotides read TGTGCCAGCACCTTTGTAGTTACCCGGGACAGGGACACAGATACGCAGTATTTT. As protein: CASTFVVTRDRDTDTQYF. The V call is TRBV12-3 or TRBV12-4, the J call TRBJ2-3; the match to TRBD1 covers 9 bases. J was trimmed by 2 bases and V by 7 bases; bases with no gene match: 16. There are 18 residues in the CDR3.

This chain connects TRBV29-1 to TRBJ1-4; the match to TRBD1 covers 9 bases. CDR1 SQVTM and CDR2 ANQGSEA come from the germline V gene. J was trimmed by 5 bases and V by 7 bases; bases with no gene match: 5. The CDR3 has 13 amino acids. Written as DNA, the CDR3 is TGCAGCGCCAGGGACAGGGAAAATGAAAAACTGTTTTTT. Amino acid sequence: CSARDRENEKLFF.

The V gene is TRBV28, the J gene TRBJ2-7, with 7 bases fitting TRBD1. Germline V CDR1 and CDR2: MDHEN, SYDVKM. After removal of 7 bases from V and 5 bases from J, the junction contained 14 bases not matched to a gene. The CDR3 runs 15 residues. The CDR3 region has the DNA TGTGCCAGCACCGAACGCGGACAGGTGAACCACGAGCAGTACTTC. Encoded protein: CASTERGQVNHEQYF.

The chain joins TRBV20-1 to TRBJ2-1; TRBD2 is a possible D gene (5 bases). CDR3 length equals 16 residues. Germline-derived CDR1 and CDR2 are DFQATT and SNEGSKA (reference sequence). V was pared by 6 bases and J by 1 base, with 19 bases between. In DNA, the CDR3 is TGCAGTGCCGCCGACGTGGACGGGGATTCCTACAATGAGCAGTTCTTC. Its translation is CSAADVDGDSYNEQFF.

A single count supports this clonotype. The V and J genes are TRBV12-3 or TRBV12-4 and TRBJ2-2; D is ambiguous. The CDR3 has 13 amino acids. Trimming stripped 3 bases from V and 8 bases from J, with 10 bases between. The CDR3 reads CASSFPFVGELFF. The CDR3 region has the DNA TGTGCCAGCAGTTTTCCCTTTGTTGGGGAGCTGTTTTTT.

The gene calls are TRBV6-4 and TRBJ2-6; D is possibly TRBD1 (5 bases). The germline gives CDR1 MRHNA, CDR2 SNTAGT. V was cut by 2 bases and J by 2 bases, with 7 bases left in between. This CDR3 region has 15 residues. CDR3 sequence: CASSDPGTGANVLTF. DNA of the CDR3: TGTGCCAGCAGTGACCCAGGGACTGGGGCCAACGTCCTGACTTTC.

This clonotype was recorded a few times. Its ends do not fully match the called genes, so a read error is possible. The gene calls are TRBV6-1 and TRBJ2-3, with D perhaps TRBD1 (6 bases). CDR3 size: 13 residues. From germline, CDR1 is MNHNS and CDR2 SASEGT. CDR3 sequence reads: CVSSWTVTDTQYF. CDR3 sequence (DNA): TGTGTCAGCAGTTGGACAGTCACAGATACGCAGTATTTT.

This clonotype has at least ten counts. The V and J genes are TRBV11-2 and TRBJ2-7; D uncertain. Germline V gene lookup returns CDR1 SGHAT and CDR2 FQNNGV. Between the trimmed V and J ends, which lost 1 base and 2 bases, there was a span of 9 bases. The CDR3 contains 14 residues. The CDR3 region is CASSLGAKTYEQYF. DNA for the CDR3: TGTGCCAGCAGCTTAGGGGCGAAAACCTACGAGCAGTACTTC.

To note about this clonotype: This may arise from a read error, as a much more abundant clone is one base away. V gene TRBV20-1 combines with J gene TRBJ2-3, with D perhaps TRBD1 or TRBD2 (6 bases each). CDR3 length: 12 amino acids. Germline loops: CDR1 DFQATT, CDR2 SNEGSKA (reference sequence). The CDR3 DNA is TGCGGTGCTAGGGGGGTCACAGATACGCAGTATTTT. Its protein product is CGARGVTDTQYF.

This chain connects TRBV2 to TRBJ1-4; the D is unclear. Trimming left V 6 bases short and J 4 bases short, with 18 bases between. Germline CDR1 and CDR2: SNHLY and FYNNEI. The CDR3 covers 16 residues. CDR3 in amino acids: CASRHRIGWGNEKLFF. The DNA of the CDR3 is TGTGCCAGCAGGCATCGGATCGGATGGGGTAATGAAAAACTGTTTTTT. Based on the CDR3 plus reference TRBV2 and TRBJ1-4, the full variable domain is EPEVTQTPSHQVTQMGQEVILRCVPISNHLYFYWYRQILGQKVEFLVSFYNNEISEKSEIFDDQFSVERPDGSNFTLKIRSTKLEDSAMYFCASRHRIGWGNEKLFFGSGTQLSVL.

The chain employs TRBV7-9 and TRBJ1-1; unclear D gene. Germline CDR1 and CDR2: SEHNR and FQNEAQ (reference sequence). V was pared by 7 bases and J by 1 base, with 13 bases between. The CDR3 has 14 amino acids. This chain's CDR3 is CASTKAGWNTEAFF. In nucleotides, the CDR3 is TGTGCCAGCACCAAAGCAGGTTGGAACACTGAAGCTTTCTTT.

The V and J genes are TRBV4-1 and TRBJ2-5, with 8 nucleotides matching TRBD1. Per germline, CDR1 MGHRA and CDR2 YSYEKL. CDR3 length: 15 amino acids. V was pared by 1 base and J by 5 bases, with 6 bases of the junction left unmatched. The CDR3, as DNA: TGCGCCAGCAGCCAAGGCGGACAGGGAATCGAGACCCAGTACTTC. It yields the protein CASSQGGQGIETQYF.